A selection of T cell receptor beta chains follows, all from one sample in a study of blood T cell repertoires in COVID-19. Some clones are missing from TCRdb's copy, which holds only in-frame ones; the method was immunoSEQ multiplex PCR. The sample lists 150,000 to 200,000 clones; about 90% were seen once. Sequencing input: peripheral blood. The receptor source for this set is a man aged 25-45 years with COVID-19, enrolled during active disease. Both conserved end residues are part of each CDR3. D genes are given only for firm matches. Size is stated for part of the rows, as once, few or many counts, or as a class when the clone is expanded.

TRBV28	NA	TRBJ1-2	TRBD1	TGTGCCAGCAGTCCTGTCAGGGGGAGAGGCTACACCTTC	CASSPVRGRGYTF
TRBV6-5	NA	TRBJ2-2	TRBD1	TGTGCCAGCAGTTACTGGACACAGGGGTCCGGGGAGCTGTTTTTT	CASSYWTQGSGELFF
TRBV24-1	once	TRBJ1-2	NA	TGTGCCACCAGTGATCCGTTGGAGGGCTACACCTTC	CATSDPLEGYTF
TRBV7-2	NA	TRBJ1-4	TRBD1	TGTGCCAGCAGCTTGGGAGGACAGGGGGCTGAAAAACTGTTTTTT	CASSLGGQGAEKLFF
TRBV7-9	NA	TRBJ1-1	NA	TGTGCCAGCAGCTTAACGCCGGGGGGGTCCAACACTGAAGCTTTCTTT	CASSLTPGGSNTEAFF
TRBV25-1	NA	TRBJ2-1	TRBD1	TGTGCCAGCAGTGAATGGGGGACAGTCTACAATGAGCAGTTCTTC	CASSEWGTVYNEQFF
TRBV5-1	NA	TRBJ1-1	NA	TGCGCCAGCAGCTTCCCAGAACTGAACACTGAAGCTTTCTTT	CASSFPELNTEAFF
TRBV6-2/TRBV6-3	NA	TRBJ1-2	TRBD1	TGTGCCAGCAGCCGGGACAGGGGGAACTATGGCTACACCTTC	CASSRDRGNYGYTF
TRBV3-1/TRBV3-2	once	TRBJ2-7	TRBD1	TGTGCCAGCAGCCAAGATCAGACAGGGTACACCTACGAGCAGTACTTC	CASSQDQTGYTYEQYF
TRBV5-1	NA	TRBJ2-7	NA	TGCGCCAGCAGCTTGCTGACAGGGGAGGGCTACGAGCAGTACTTC	CASSLLTGEGYEQYF
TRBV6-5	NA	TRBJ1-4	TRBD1	TGTGCCAGCAGTTACGCGCAGGGGGCGGGCGAACTGTTTTTT	CASSYAQGAGELFF
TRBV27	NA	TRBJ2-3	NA	TGTGCCAGCAGTTTATATGTAGCGGAGGGCACAGATACGCAGTATTTT	CASSLYVAEGTDTQYF
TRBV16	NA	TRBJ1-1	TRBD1	TGTGCCAGCAGCCAATCAACAGGGGCAGGCACTGAAGCTTTCTTT	CASSQSTGAGTEAFF
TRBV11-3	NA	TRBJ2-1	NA	TGTGCCAGCAGCTTTACATTGGGTCAGGGGCCCCCATTCCAGTTCTTC	CASSFTLGQGPPFQFF
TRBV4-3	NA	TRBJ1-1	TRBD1	TGCGCCAGCAGCCAAGATGCATGGGACAGCTTGAACACTGAAGCTTTCTTT	CASSQDAWDSLNTEAFF
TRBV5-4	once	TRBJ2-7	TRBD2	TGTGCCAGCAGCTTTAGCGGGAGGGCCACCGAGCAGTACTTC	CASSFSGRATEQYF
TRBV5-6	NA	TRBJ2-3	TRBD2	TGTGCCAGCAGCTGGGGGACTAGCGGGAGTTCAGATACGCAGTATTTT	CASSWGTSGSSDTQYF
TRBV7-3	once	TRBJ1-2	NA	TGTGCCAGCAGCTTAGGGGGGAACTATGGCTACACCTTC	CASSLGGNYGYTF
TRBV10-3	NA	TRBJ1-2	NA	TGTGCCATCAGCTATTCAGGGGATTATGGCTACACCTTC	CAISYSGDYGYTF
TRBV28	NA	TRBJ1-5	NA	TGTGCCAGCACGGGAGGGGGGACTTATAGCAATCAGCCCCAGCATTTT	CASTGGGTYSNQPQHF
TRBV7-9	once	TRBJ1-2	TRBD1	TGTGCCAGCAGCTCCCCCCAGGGGGCAGCATCTAACTATGGCTACACCTTC	CASSSPQGAASNYGYTF
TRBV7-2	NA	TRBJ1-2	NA	TGTGCCAGCAGCTTAGTTTGGGCAGACAGACTCTATGGCTACACCTTC	CASSLVWADRLYGYTF
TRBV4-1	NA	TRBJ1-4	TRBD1	TGCGCCAGCAGCCTACTACAGGGGACTAATGAAAAACTGTTTTTT	CASSLLQGTNEKLFF
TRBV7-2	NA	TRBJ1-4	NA	TGTGCCAGCAGCCTCCAGAGGCAAGTTGAAAAACTGTTTTTT	CASSLQRQVEKLFF
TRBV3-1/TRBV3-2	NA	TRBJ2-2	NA	TGTGCCAGCAGCCAAGAGGGGCAGGTGATCACCGGGGAGCTGTTTTTT	CASSQEGQVITGELFF
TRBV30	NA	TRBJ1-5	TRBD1	TGTGCCTGGATCGCGGACAGGGGGCACGCTTATAGCAATCAGCCCCAGCATTTT	CAWIADRGHAYSNQPQHF
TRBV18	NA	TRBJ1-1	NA	TGTGCCAGCTCACCACCGTGGGGCAGCGGGGACACTGAAGCTTTCTTT	CASSPPWGSGDTEAFF
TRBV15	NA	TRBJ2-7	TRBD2	TGTGCCACCAGCAGAGTGGGGGATGGACTAGCCGAGCAGTACTTC	CATSRVGDGLAEQYF
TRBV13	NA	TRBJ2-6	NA	TGTGCCAGCAGCCTACGACAGGTTCCTGGGGCCAACGTCCTGACTTTC	CASSLRQVPGANVLTF
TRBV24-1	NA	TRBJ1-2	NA	TGTGCCACCAGTGACCCAAACAGGGTTGCGGGCTACACCTTC	CATSDPNRVAGYTF